These 21 T cell receptor beta chains originate from one sample sequenced in a study of cytomegalovirus exposure and HLA in healthy donors. The PCR ran on 60 Vbeta and 13 Jbeta primers. Method: immunoSEQ multiplex PCR; TCRdb's copy keeps in-frame clones and lacks some. The sample shows about 160,000 clones, 70% to 85% of them seen only once. The sample consisted of PBMCs. The receptors were sampled from a woman younger than 45 in good health and CMV-seronegative.

This chain connects TRBV5-1 to TRBJ1-4, with D hard to call. The V gene's germline CDR1 is SGHRS and CDR2 YFSETQ. The ends were cut back, 4 bases at V and 2 bases at J, with 15 bases in the middle. This CDR3 has 16 amino acids. In DNA form, the CDR3 reads TGCGCCAGCAGCCCTGGAGACCGCGGGACTAATGAAAAACTGTTTTTT. Translating it yields CASSPGDRGTNEKLFF.

The chain is built from TRBV7-9 and TRBJ1-1, with a possible D match to TRBD1 (5 bases). The CDR3 spans 14 residues. The germline V gene has CDR1 SEHNR and CDR2 FQNEAQ (reference sequence). V shed 5 bases and J shed 0 bases, with 10 bases lying between them. The DNA of the CDR3 is TGTGCCAGCAGCCCCGGGGGTATGAACACTGAAGCTTTCTTT. Translation: CASSPGGMNTEAFF.

V is TRBV7-9 and J is TRBJ1-1, with 10 bases identical to TRBD1. The CDR3 totals 14 residues. Germline V CDR1 and CDR2: SEHNR, FQNEAQ (reference sequence). V dropped 5 bases and J dropped 4; count of bases not matched to a gene: 4. The CDR3 region is CASSRQGAPTEAFF. CDR3 bases: TGTGCCAGCAGCCGACAGGGGGCGCCCACTGAAGCTTTCTTT. Full variable domain (rest looked up from reference TRBV7-9 and TRBJ1-1): DTGVSQNPRHKITKRGQNVTFRCDPISEHNRLYWYRQTLGQGPEFLTYFQNEAQLEKSRLLSDRFSAERPKGSFSTLEIQRTEQGDSAMYLCASSRQGAPTEAFFGQGTRLTVV.

V gene TRBV28 combines with J gene TRBJ1-2; maybe TRBD1 (5 bases). The V gene's germline CDR1 is MDHEN and CDR2 SYDVKM. V lost 5 bases, J lost 7 bases, and 23 bases lay in between. CDR3 length equals 16 residues. For the CDR3, the DNA is TGTGCCAGCAGTCCCACCCCGCTCGGGACTGCGGGTGGCTACACCTTC. Translated: CASSPTPLGTAGGYTF.

This clone was observed a single time. The rearrangement joins TRBV10-3 to TRBJ1-2; TRBD1 matches at 7 bases. Germline lookup yields CDR1 ENHRY and CDR2 SYGVKD. This CDR3 spans 14 amino acids. The junction had 4 bases not matched to a gene; V was cut back by 2 bases and J by 4 bases. The CDR3 DNA reads as TGTGCCATCAGTGAGGACAGGGCTCGCTATGGCTACACCTTC. This encodes CAISEDRARYGYTF.

This clone has only a few counts. The V gene is TRBV11-1, the J gene TRBJ1-2; D might be TRBD1 (5 bases). This CDR3 spans 15 amino acids. Germline V gene lookup returns CDR1 SGHAT and CDR2 FQDESV (reference sequence). V lost 5 bases and J 4 bases, leaving 17 bases between the germline ends. CDR3 region: CASSEIGGLTYGYTF. CDR3 DNA: TGTGCCAGCAGCGAAATCGGGGGACTTACCTATGGCTACACCTTC.

The V call is TRBV29-1, the J call TRBJ1-1; TRBD1 matches 8 bases. In germline, CDR1 is SQVTM, CDR2 ANQGSEA. Trimming at V came to 5 bases and at J to 10 bases, leaving 12 bases not matched to a gene. This CDR3 has 13 residues. As DNA, the CDR3 is TGCAGCGTTCTGGTCCAGGGGGCAGGGCGAGCTTTCTTT. Translated: CSVLVQGAGRAFF.

This rearrangement joins TRBV1 to TRBJ1-5; TRBD1 reflects the table's D call only, with no check against the DNA. TRBV1 has pseudogene status. The CDR3 sequence is 14 residues long. CDR3 in amino acids: CTSSLNQGEQPQHF. The DNA of the CDR3 is TGCACCAGCAGCCTTAATCAGGGGGAACAGCCCCAGCATTTT.

The CDR3 region has the DNA TGTGCCAGCAGTTACTCGTTGGGGGGGGATGGGACCCAGTACTTC. Translated, it gives CASSYSLGGDGTQYF. J is TRBJ2-5 and V is TRBV6-5; 7 nucleotides agree with TRBD2. Per germline, CDR1 MNHEY and CDR2 SVGAGI. The CDR3 sequence is 15 residues long. The V and J ends lost 0 bases and 7 bases, in that order; junction bases with no gene match: 8.

This sequence joins TRBV10-1 and TRBJ2-7, with TRBD2 identical over 8 bases. With 2 bases clipped from V and 3 bases from J, the junction kept 9 bases outside the gene matches. The CDR3 spans 16 residues. Germline CDR1 WNHNN, CDR2 SYGVQD (reference sequence). In DNA form, the CDR3 reads TGCGCCAGCAGTGAGGGAATGGCGGGGGGAGGCTACGAGCAGTACTTC. Encoded protein: CASSEGMAGGGYEQYF.

The chain employs TRBV5-4 and TRBJ1-1; a weak D match, TRBD1 (5 bases). The germline V gene has CDR1 SGHNT and CDR2 YYREEE (reference sequence). The CDR3 contains 16 residues. V was shortened by 0 bases and J by 0 bases, with 12 bases between the two germline ends. The DNA for the CDR3 is TGTGCCAGCAGCTTGGACAGGACGCTCATGAACACTGAAGCTTTCTTT. Translation gives CASSLDRTLMNTEAFF.

As for this clone: This CDR3 fails to terminate in the conserved phenylalanine or tryptophan, so it likely reflects a read error. No DNA is shown, since the ends of the CDR3 on it are uncertain; the CDR3 is the one TCRdb lists. The chain has TRBV20-1 and TRBJ1-2; TRBD1 is taken as the D call from the table, unchecked against the DNA. With termini counted, the CDR3 has 8 amino acids. Germline CDR1 reads DFQATT; CDR2 reads SNEGSKA (reference sequence). CDR3 sequence: CSAMGLHL.

The rearrangement joins TRBV15 to TRBJ2-1; D possibly corresponds to TRBD2 (5 bases). The V gene's germline CDR1 is LNHNV and CDR2 YYDKDF (reference sequence). Between the trimmed V and J ends, which lost 3 bases and 3 bases, there was a span of 6 bases. The CDR3 is 13 residues long. The CDR3 nucleotides are TGTGCCACCAGCAGGGGGAGCTACAATGAGCAGTTCTTC. It is translated as CATSRGSYNEQFF.

This chain's CDR3 is CASSLGPLYEQYF. The CDR3 coding sequence is TGTGCCAGCAGCTTAGGGCCCCTCTACGAGCAGTACTTC. This chain connects TRBV7-9 to TRBJ2-7; no clear D. Germline V gives CDR1 SEHNR, CDR2 FQNEAQ (reference sequence). The CDR3 is 13 amino acids. V was trimmed by 1 base and J by 3 bases, leaving 7 bases between them.

This clone was seen a few times. The V gene is TRBV28, the J gene TRBJ2-1; TRBD2 might be the D (6 bases). V was clipped by 9 bases and J by 6 bases, with 24 bases between them. The CDR3 runs to 16 residues. Germline V gene lookup returns CDR1 MDHEN and CDR2 SYDVKM. The CDR3 loop reads CASSVLGGPPLNEQFF. The CDR3 DNA reads TGTGCCAGTAGTGTCCTCGGAGGGCCCCCTCTCAATGAGCAGTTCTTC.

This sequence joins TRBV19 and TRBJ2-7; 10 nucleotides line up with TRBD1. J was trimmed by 2 bases and V by 5 bases; bases with no gene match: 3. CDR1 and CDR2 from the germline V gene are LNHDA and SQIVND (reference sequence). The CDR3 runs 14 residues. The CDR3 spells CASSWGTGAYEQYF. In nucleotides, the CDR3 is TGTGCCAGTAGTTGGGGGACAGGGGCCTACGAGCAGTACTTC.

This sequence joins TRBV9 and TRBJ1-1; D not resolved. In germline, CDR1 is SGDLS, CDR2 YYNGEE. Between the trimmed V and J ends, which lost 0 bases and 1 base, there was a span of 7 bases. This CDR3 is built from 14 residues. The CDR3 DNA sequence: TGTGCCAGCAGCGTAGCCCAGTGGAACACTGAAGCTTTCTTT. It is translated as CASSVAQWNTEAFF.

About this clone itself: At one of its ends the junction is not consistent with the germline gene, which may arise from a read error. The chain has TRBV30 and TRBJ1-2, with 12 bases aligning to TRBD1. Germline CDR1 reads GTSNPN; CDR2 reads SVGIG (reference sequence). The CDR3 covers 16 residues. CDR3: CAWGPLGTGGDYGYPF. The CDR3, as DNA: TGTGCCTGGGGCCCTTTAGGGACAGGGGGCGACTATGGCTACCCCTTC.

The table lists this clone with a count of one. This chain uses TRBV15 with TRBJ2-3; possible D gene TRBD1, 5 bases. The CDR3 runs 16 residues. Germline CDR1 reads LNHNV; CDR2 reads YYDKDF (reference sequence). V gave up 0 bases and J gave up 3 bases, with 13 bases separating them. Written as DNA, the CDR3 is TGTGCCACCAGCAGAGAAGTGCTACCAGGGACAGATACGCAGTATTTT. Residues: CATSREVLPGTDTQYF.

This sequence joins TRBV12-5 and TRBJ1-6; 7 bases line up with TRBD1. The CDR3 has 16 amino acids. J was trimmed by 9 bases and V by 3 bases; bases with no gene match: 11. Germline assignment: CDR1 LGHNT and CDR2 FRNRAP. DNA of the CDR3: TGTGCTAGTGGTTTAGGGCTTGGAGACAGGGTTTCACCCCTCCACTTT. Translated: CASGLGLGDRVSPLHF.

This chain uses TRBV29-1 with TRBJ1-2, with 9 bases that match TRBD1. The CDR3 is 13 amino acids. Germline trimming cut 4 bases from V and 7 bases from J; bases unmatched to any gene: 7. Germline V lookup: CDR1 SQVTM, CDR2 ANQGSEA. The CDR3 spells CSVGKQGAFGYTF. The CDR3 nucleotides are TGCAGCGTTGGCAAACAGGGGGCGTTTGGCTACACCTTC.